These 31 T cell receptor beta chains share one sample of origin, sequenced in a study of tissue T cells after allogeneic stem cell transplantation. The repertoire was sequenced with immunoSEQ multiplex PCR; TCRdb's copy has only in-frame clones and lacks some. The table records 9,400 or so clones, roughly two thirds of them present only once. This sample comprised tissue from the ileum, obtained at autopsy. All receptors come from a woman aged 18-55 years with breast cancer.

This chain uses TRBV20-1 with TRBJ2-1; D remains unclear. V lost 2 bases and J 13 bases, leaving 12 bases between the germline ends. Germline-derived CDR1 and CDR2 are DFQATT and SNEGSKA (reference sequence). CDR3 size: 11 residues. The CDR3 protein is CSARSLRNQFF. The DNA for the CDR3 is TGCAGTGCTAGATCGTTGAGGAATCAGTTCTTC.

The CDR3 sequence is CASSLGTEAFF. CDR3 in DNA: TGTGCCAGCAGTTTAGGCACTGAAGCTTTCTTT. The chain combines TRBV12-3 or TRBV12-4 with TRBJ1-1; D ambiguous. CDR3 length: 11 residues. Trimming took off 1 base at V and 4 bases at J, with 1 base between the two ends.

V usage is TRBV29-1 and J usage is TRBJ1-2, with 8 nucleotides matching TRBD1. Losses at the gene ends were 0 bases for V and 4 bases for J; bases not matched to a gene: 7. This CDR3 region has 15 residues. Germline CDR1 and CDR2: SQVTM and ANQGSEA. The CDR3 reads CSVEDYRTGRYGYTF. The CDR3 DNA reads TGCAGCGTTGAAGATTATAGGACAGGGCGCTATGGCTACACCTTC.

This clone has only a few counts. The rearrangement uses TRBV9 and TRBJ1-5; tentatively, D is TRBD1 (6 bases). Germline assignment: CDR1 SGDLS and CDR2 YYNGEE. CDR3 length: 15 amino acids. V lost 0 bases and J lost 2, with 9 bases in between. The CDR3: CASSVDSGGNQPQHF. In DNA form, the CDR3 reads TGTGCCAGCAGCGTAGATTCAGGGGGCAATCAGCCCCAGCATTTT.

This rearrangement joins TRBV7-2 to TRBJ2-1; no firm D call. V lost 6 bases, J lost 5 bases, and 17 bases lay in between. The CDR3 is 15 residues long. Germline loops: CDR1 SGHTA, CDR2 FQGNSA. The CDR3 loop reads CASRQAATGHNEQFF. The CDR3 DNA is TGTGCCAGCAGGCAAGCCGCGACCGGACACAATGAGCAGTTCTTC.

The J gene is TRBJ2-2, the V gene TRBV12-5; perhaps TRBD1 as D (6 bases). Germline V gives CDR1 LGHNT, CDR2 FRNRAP. This CDR3 contains 15 residues. V was shortened by 5 bases and J by 1 base, with 11 bases between the two germline ends. In nucleotides, the CDR3 is TGTGCTAGTGGTGGGGACACATTGAACACCGGGGAGCTGTTTTTT. The encoded protein is CASGGDTLNTGELFF.

This chain uses TRBV6-2 or TRBV6-3 with TRBJ2-5; D unclear. Per the germline V gene, CDR1 is MNHEY and CDR2 is SVGEGT. This CDR3 has 14 amino acids. The V end lost 6 bases, the J end lost 5 bases, and 16 bases lay between the germline ends. In DNA, the CDR3 is TGTGCCAGCAGCCCCAGCGAGGTGCGGGAGACCCAGTACTTC. Its translation: CASSPSEVRETQYF.

V is TRBV5-4 and J is TRBJ1-2; 9 positions agree with TRBD1. Germline CDR1 SGHNT, CDR2 YYREEE (reference sequence). V lost 0 bases to trimming and J lost 8 bases; unmatched junction nucleotides: 5. The CDR3 spans 14 residues. The CDR3 bases are TGTGCCAGCAGCTTGGAACAGGGGGCTGAAGGCTACACCTTC. Translation gives CASSLEQGAEGYTF. The variable domain in full, completed from reference TRBV5-4 and TRBJ1-2, reads ETGVTQSPTHLIKTRGQQVTLRCSSQSGHNTVSWYQQALGQGPQFIFQYYREEENGRGNFPPRFSGLQFPNYSSELNVNALELDDSALYLCASSLEQGAEGYTFGSGTRLTVV.

This clone was found a few times. The chain couples TRBV5-1 to TRBJ2-1; the D gene is possibly TRBD2 (5 bases). The CDR3 totals 15 residues. V gave up 0 bases and J gave up 1 base, with 8 bases separating them. Germline V gene lookup returns CDR1 SGHRS and CDR2 YFSETQ. CDR3 region: CASSLAGSSYNEQFF. As DNA, the CDR3 is TGCGCCAGCAGCTTGGCGGGGAGTTCCTACAATGAGCAGTTCTTC.

V gene TRBV24-1 combines with J gene TRBJ1-1; possibly TRBD1 for D (6 bases). Trimming took 9 bases from V and 3 from J, leaving 16 bases between them. The CDR3 contains 14 residues. Germline CDR1 and CDR2: KGHDR and SFDVKD. The CDR3 here is CATVDGGPDTEAFF. The DNA for the CDR3 is TGTGCCACCGTAGATGGGGGGCCGGACACTGAAGCTTTCTTT.

The rearrangement joins TRBV28 to TRBJ1-5; D is unclear. The ends were cut back, 5 bases at V and 0 bases at J, with 11 bases in the middle. The CDR3 extends over 15 amino acids. CDR1 and CDR2 from the germline V gene are MDHEN and SYDVKM. Here the CDR3 DNA reads TGTGCCAGCAGTGAGAGGAGTTCTAGCAATCAGCCCCAGCATTTT. Translation: CASSERSSSNQPQHF.

By frequency in the sample, this clone is medium-sized. The rearrangement uses TRBV7-8 and TRBJ1-5; D gene ambiguous. This CDR3 has 13 residues. Germline loops: CDR1 SGHVS, CDR2 FQNEAQ. V was trimmed by 2 bases and J by 5 bases, leaving 7 bases between them. This CDR3 is CASSLYRDQPQHF. The CDR3 DNA reads as TGTGCCAGCAGCTTATATAGGGATCAGCCCCAGCATTTT. The complete variable domain, with remaining parts taken from reference TRBV7-8 and TRBJ1-5, reads GAGVSQSPRYKVAKRGQDVALRCDPISGHVSLFWYQQALGQGPEFLTYFQNEAQLDKSGLPSDRFFAERPEGSVSTLKIQRTQQEDSAVYLCASSLYRDQPQHFGDGTRLSIL.

This clone has just one count. J is TRBJ2-1 and V is TRBV3-1 (or the pseudogene TRBV3-2), with D tentatively TRBD1 (5 bases). This CDR3 has 13 amino acids. V was shortened by 0 bases and J by 12 bases, with 12 bases between the two germline ends. Germline V gives CDR1 LGHDT, CDR2 YNNKEL (reference sequence). This chain's CDR3 is CASSQDQGSGQFF. The CDR3 nucleotides are TGTGCCAGCAGCCAAGATCAGGGTTCCGGGCAGTTCTTC.

Details on this clone: The sample contains more than one DNA sequence encoding this CDR3. This chain uses TRBV7-2 with TRBJ2-7; D is unclear. The CDR3 consists of 13 residues. Trimming removed 0 bases at V and 5 bases at J, with 8 bases between. The germline V gene encodes CDR1 SGHTA and CDR2 FQGNSA. CDR3 sequence (DNA): TGTGCCAGCAGCTTAGCGGTGCGCCACGAGCAGTACTTC. This gives the protein CASSLAVRHEQYF. The full variable domain, in which reference TRBV7-2 and TRBJ2-7 provide the parts outside the CDR3, is GAGVSQSPSNKVTEKGKDVELRCDPISGHTALYWYRQSLGQGLEFLIYFQGNSAPDKSGLPSDRFSAERTGGSVSTLTIQRTQQEDSAVYLCASSLAVRHEQYFGPGTRLTVT.

This chain links TRBV9 with TRBJ2-1; no firm D call. Looked up from germline, CDR1 is SGDLS and CDR2 is YYNGEE. V was clipped by 2 bases and J by 8 bases, with 11 bases between them. CDR3 length: 13 amino acids. The CDR3, as DNA: TGTGCCAGCAGCGTCAGGCCAGGCTATGAGCAGTTCTTC. This codes for CASSVRPGYEQFF. Complete variable domain (other parts from reference TRBV9 and TRBJ2-1): DSGVTQTPKHLITATGQRVTLRCSPRSGDLSVYWYQQSLDQGLQFLIQYYNGEERAKGNILERFSAQQFPDLHSELNLSSLELGDSALYFCASSVRPGYEQFFGPGTRLTVL.

The rearrangement links TRBV5-6 to TRBJ1-6; D remains ambiguous. The germline gives CDR1 SGHDT, CDR2 YYEEEE. V shed 2 bases and J shed 0 bases, with 9 bases lying between them. The CDR3 has 16 amino acids. CDR3 sequence: CASSFDQYSYNSPLHF. DNA for the CDR3: TGTGCCAGCAGCTTTGATCAGTACTCCTATAATTCACCCCTCCACTTT.

This clone was seen a few times. J is TRBJ2-1 and V is TRBV21-1; the table's D call, TRBD2, was not checked against the DNA. TRBV21-1 is tagged as a pseudogene. This CDR3 region has 12 residues. CDR3 in DNA: TGTGCCAGCGACTATGGTCGGAGTGAGCAGTTCTTC. Its protein product is CASDYGRSEQFF.

The J gene is TRBJ2-5, the V gene TRBV3-1 (or the pseudogene TRBV3-2), with 12 bases that match TRBD2. V lost 4 bases, J lost 5 bases, and 11 bases stayed unmatched. The CDR3 contains 17 residues. Looked up from germline, CDR1 is LGHDT and CDR2 is YNNKEL (reference sequence). The CDR3 protein is CASSPGTSGPVRETQYF. In DNA form, the CDR3 reads TGTGCCAGCAGCCCTGGGACTAGCGGGCCGGTCCGGGAGACCCAGTACTTC.

The chain links TRBV3-1 (or the pseudogene TRBV3-2) to TRBJ1-5; maybe TRBD1 (6 bases). Trimming shortened V by 3 bases and J by 5 bases, and 20 bases separated the two germline ends. This CDR3 contains 17 residues. Germline V gene lookup returns CDR1 LGHDT and CDR2 YNNKEL (reference sequence). This chain's CDR3 is CASSQGGADSIDQPQHF. The CDR3 DNA sequence: TGTGCCAGCAGCCAGGGCGGGGCGGACAGCATAGATCAGCCCCAGCATTTT.

The chain links TRBV11-2 to TRBJ2-7, with TRBD1 matching over 10 bases. Trimming at V came to 4 bases and at J to 2 bases, leaving 5 bases not matched to a gene. The length of the CDR3 is 15 residues. Looked up from germline, CDR1 is SGHAT and CDR2 is FQNNGV. CDR3 coding DNA: TGTGCCAGCAGCTCGACCGGGACAGGGGCCTACGAGCAGTACTTC. Translation gives CASSSTGTGAYEQYF.

This clone was found a few times. CDR3 amino acids: CASSSGQGAGELFF. In DNA form, the CDR3 reads TGCGCCAGCAGCTCGGGACAGGGGGCCGGGGAGCTGTTTTTT. The chain joins TRBV5-1 to TRBJ2-2; 11 bases line up with TRBD1. The length of the CDR3 is 14 residues. The J segment lost 6 bases and the V segment lost 3 bases, leaving 1 base of the junction unmatched. Germline loops: CDR1 SGHRS, CDR2 YFSETQ.

This clone showed up just a few times. This sample includes further DNA sequences coding for the same CDR3. V usage is TRBV30 and J usage is TRBJ1-1; TRBD1 matches 7 bases. With 3 bases clipped from V and 1 base from J, the junction kept 5 bases outside the gene matches. Germline V gene sequence: CDR1 GTSNPN, CDR2 SVGIG (reference sequence). There are 14 residues in the CDR3. The CDR3 is CAWSNRGGNTEAFF. CDR3 bases: TGTGCCTGGAGCAACAGGGGAGGGAACACTGAAGCTTTCTTT.

A word on this clone: The same CDR3 is also encoded by other DNA sequences in this sample. V usage is TRBV3-1 (or the pseudogene TRBV3-2) and J usage is TRBJ2-1; 12 bases are a match to TRBD2. This CDR3 spans 16 amino acids. Unmatched junction bases numbered 6, after V lost 1 base and J lost 8 bases. Germline lookup yields CDR1 LGHDT and CDR2 YNNKEL (reference sequence). This CDR3 is CASSQVPSGGADEQFF. CDR3 in DNA: TGTGCCAGCAGCCAAGTCCCTAGCGGGGGGGCCGATGAGCAGTTCTTC.

V is TRBV5-6 and J is TRBJ2-7, with D perhaps matching TRBD2 (5 bases). The CDR3 totals 16 residues. Germline CDR1 reads SGHDT; CDR2 reads YYEEEE. Trimming stripped 5 bases from V and 0 bases from J, with 18 bases between. The CDR3 sequence is CASSHLLRAASYEQYF. The CDR3 nucleotides read TGTGCCAGCAGTCACCTGTTGCGGGCAGCCTCCTACGAGCAGTACTTC.

This chain joins TRBV13 and TRBJ2-1; D may be TRBD1 (5 bases). Germline CDR1 reads PRHDT; CDR2 reads FYEKMQ (reference sequence). The V end was cut by 1 base, the J end by 5 bases, with 12 bases between. CDR3 length: 15 residues. The CDR3 nucleotides read TGTGCCAGCAGCTTAGTGATAGCCAGGGACAATGAGCAGTTCTTC. Its protein is CASSLVIARDNEQFF.

This clone has a handful of counts. Different DNA sequences within this sample yield the same CDR3. The J gene is TRBJ1-3, the V gene TRBV7-2; tentative D call: TRBD1 (5 bases). Trimming took off 4 bases at V and 4 bases at J, with 8 bases between the two ends. The CDR3 spans 13 residues. Germline V CDR1 and CDR2: SGHTA, FQGNSA. The DNA of the CDR3 is TGTGCCAGCAGCTCGGGACGGGGAAACACCATATATTTT. Translation gives CASSSGRGNTIYF.

CDR3 loop: CASVATLKTEQFF. CDR3 in DNA: TGTGCCAGTGTCGCGACTCTCAAAACTGAGCAGTTCTTC. This rearrangement joins TRBV6-5 to TRBJ2-1, with D uncertain. Trimming shortened V by 9 bases and J by 9 bases, and 18 bases separated the two germline ends. This CDR3 is 13 amino acids long. Per germline, CDR1 MNHEY and CDR2 SVGAGI.

The chain joins TRBV11-1 to TRBJ2-5, with TRBD2 matching over 8 bases. Trimming removed 0 bases from V and 2 bases from J; junction bases left unmatched: 2. This CDR3 spans 15 amino acids. CDR1 is SGHAT and CDR2 is FQDESV in the germline V gene (reference sequence). CDR3 loop: CASSLAAGVQETQYF. CDR3 DNA: TGTGCCAGCAGCTTAGCAGCGGGAGTTCAAGAGACCCAGTACTTC.

This sequence joins TRBV20-1 and TRBJ1-2; no clear D gene. Germline V gene data show CDR1 as DFQATT and CDR2 as SNEGSKA (reference sequence). The CDR3 has 11 amino acids. The V and J ends lost 5 bases and 2 bases respectively, with 6 bases between them. CDR3 protein: CSAQSNYGYTF. The CDR3 DNA follows: TGCAGTGCTCAGTCAAACTATGGCTACACCTTC.

The chain has TRBV5-1 and TRBJ1-6; unclear D gene. The germline gives CDR1 SGHRS, CDR2 YFSETQ. The CDR3 runs 18 residues. Trimming took off 0 bases at V and 0 bases at J, with 13 bases between the two ends. The CDR3 is CASSLDAGGSSYNSPLHF. The DNA for the CDR3 is TGCGCCAGCAGCTTGGACGCAGGAGGGAGCTCCTATAATTCACCCCTCCACTTT.

The chain has TRBV12-3 or TRBV12-4 and TRBJ1-2; a weak D match, TRBD1 (5 bases). The CDR3 is 13 amino acids. Trimming stripped 3 bases from V and 8 bases from J, with 13 bases between. Written as DNA, the CDR3 is TGTGCCAGCAGTTTTGGTCAGGGAGAGGGCTACACCTTC. It specifies CASSFGQGEGYTF.